The T cell receptor (beta chain) under discussion was sequenced for a study of read filtering for tumor transcriptome and immune sequencing. Background on the study: Mean patient age was approximately 66 years, range about 45 to 85; 17 male, around 15 female. Transcriptome libraries were built from DNase-treated RNA.

Germline lookup yields CDR1 DFQATT and CDR2 SNEGSKA (reference sequence). The CDR3 runs 13 residues. The library was built from roughly 400 ng RNA with molecular barcoded adaptors for alpha/delta and beta/gamma chains. Using its own MiXCR run on the reads, TCRdb lists one record per CDR3 protein. Among 50,000 to 65,000 distinct CDR3 sequences listed, roughly 19% were seen once. Study-level points and caveats: Compared with RNA-seq, IR-seq gave much higher clonotype depth and reliability.

This clonotype has ten or more counts. Its antigen remains unidentified. The clonotype was recovered from a donor older than 35 with multiple myeloma. The rearrangement links TRBV20-1 to TRBJ2-7; possibly TRBD2 for D (5 bases). Material for sequencing was a population of CD138-negative cells sorted from bone marrow. The CDR3 DNA reads as TGCAGCAATCACCGGGATACATCCTACGAGCAGTACTTC. This translates into CSNHRDTSYEQYF.